Sequencing of this TCR beta chain was carried out in a study of T cell changes during pregnancy in multiple sclerosis. Libraries were prepared by immunoSEQ multiplex PCR; TCRdb keeps only in-frame clonotypes and omits some of them. This table has 26,000 or so clones, 90% to 95% appearing once. Germline-derived CDR1 and CDR2 are SGHTA and FQGNSA. Trimming at V came to 5 bases and at J to 8 bases, leaving 10 bases not matched to a gene. The CDR3 is 14 residues long. This clonotype was obtained from a female donor in good health, enrolled as a control in a pregnancy study. V gene TRBV7-2 combines with J gene TRBJ1-2; TRBD1 aligns across 8 bases. The sample here was peripheral blood, taken in the first trimester of pregnancy. The CDR3 loop is CASSPWTGQGGYTF. CDR3 coding DNA: TGTGCCAGCAGCCCCTGGACAGGGCAGGGAGGCTACACCTTC.